This section outlines one TCR beta chain sequence together with its context. The repertoire was sequenced with immunoSEQ multiplex PCR; TCRdb's copy has only in-frame clones and lacks some. The sample lists some 79,000 clones, roughly 93% occurring once. Germline lookup yields CDR1 LNHDA and CDR2 SQIVND (reference sequence). The V and J ends lost 2 bases and 0 bases respectively, with 20 bases between them. The CDR3 spans 19 residues. This record comes from a study of control samples from healthy donors and cancer patients. Sequences were obtained from PBMCs. The source is a middle-aged woman with lung cancer. V is TRBV19 and J is TRBJ1-3; D ambiguous. CDR3 DNA: TGTGCCAGTAGTATAAGGCTAGAAGAGTACCTAGCCTCTGGAAACACCATATATTTT. Translation gives CASSIRLEEYLASGNTIYF.